Below, 9 T cell receptor beta chains from the same sample are listed, as sequenced in a study of blood T cell repertoires in COVID-19. Assay used: immunoSEQ multiplex PCR; TCRdb lists only in-frame clones, some missing. This table has around 190,000 clones, roughly 77% appearing once. Sequencing was carried out using PBMCs or T cells enriched from blood (not recorded which). The receptors derive from a woman in her forties or fifties with acute COVID-19.

The chain combines TRBV7-9 with TRBJ2-3, with D unresolved. The germline V and J ends were trimmed by 2 bases and 5 bases, with 8 bases remaining between them. There are 13 residues in the CDR3. The germline CDR1 and CDR2 sequences are SEHNR and FQNEAQ (reference sequence). The chain's CDR3 is CASSLNPGDTQYF. The CDR3, as DNA: TGTGCCAGCAGCTTAAACCCGGGAGATACGCAGTATTTT.

The rearrangement links TRBV27 to TRBJ2-7, with a tentative D call TRBD1 (5 bases). The length of the CDR3 is 14 residues. The V and J ends lost 3 bases and 3 bases respectively, with 12 bases between them. The germline V gene has CDR1 MNHEY and CDR2 SMNVEV (reference sequence). CDR3 protein: CASSFAGSNYEQYV. In nucleotides, the CDR3 is TGTGCCAGCAGTTTTGCAGGGTCGAACTACGAGCAGTACGTC.

The rearrangement uses TRBV11-3 and TRBJ2-7, with D tentatively TRBD2 (6 bases). The CDR3 is 16 amino acids. V was pared by 2 bases and J by 3 bases, with 17 bases between. CDR1 is SGHNT and CDR2 is YENEEA in the germline V gene. CDR3 sequence: CASSLLGTSQIYEQYV. The CDR3 nucleotides are TGTGCCAGCAGCTTACTCGGTACTAGCCAGATCTACGAGCAGTACGTC.

The chain couples TRBV28 to TRBJ2-7, with 8 bases identical to TRBD2. Germline CDR1 MDHEN, CDR2 SYDVKM. V lost 2 bases, J lost 7 bases, and 13 bases stayed unmatched. There are 16 residues in the CDR3. DNA of the CDR3: TGTGCCAGCAGTTTAGCGAAAACCGGGACTAGGAGGGAGCAGTACGTC. This translates into CASSLAKTGTRREQYV.

This chain uses TRBV28 with TRBJ1-1; 9 bases agree with TRBD1. The CDR3 runs 16 residues. Germline V gene lookup returns CDR1 MDHEN and CDR2 SYDVKM. V shed 5 bases and J 1 base; nucleotides not matched to a gene: 8. The CDR3 reads CASSPRTTGGNTEAFF. CDR3 bases: TGTGCCAGCAGTCCTCGAACGACAGGGGGGAACACTGAAGCTTTCTTT.

V gene TRBV5-1 combines with J gene TRBJ2-5; D gene uncertain. The CDR3 covers 14 residues. CDR1 and CDR2 from the germline V gene are SGHRS and YFSETQ. The V end lost 1 base, the J end lost 2 bases, and 9 bases lay between the germline ends. CDR3 nucleotides: TGCGCCAGCAGCTTGCCCCCCCCTCAAGAGACCCAGTACTTC. It translates to CASSLPPPQETQYF.

This clone has only one observation. The chain uses TRBV25-1 and TRBJ2-3; 7 bases line up with TRBD1. Germline CDR1 reads MGHDK; CDR2 reads SYGVNS. This CDR3 contains 14 residues. V gave up 3 bases and J gave up 2 bases; unmatched junction bases: 2. CDR3 protein: CASSDDRATDTQYF. CDR3 bases: TGTGCCAGCAGTGACGACAGGGCCACAGATACGCAGTATTTT.

The genes are TRBV28 and TRBJ1-3, with D possibly matching TRBD1 (6 bases). V gave up 4 bases and J gave up 1 base, with 11 bases separating them. This CDR3 contains 15 residues. CDR1 MDHEN and CDR2 SYDVKM come from the germline V gene. The chain's CDR3 is CASSSHRESGNTIYF. The CDR3, as DNA: TGTGCCAGCAGTTCACACAGGGAATCTGGAAACACCATATATTTT.

This clone appeared a single time. The chain links TRBV19 to TRBJ1-6; D uncertain. Germline V gene sequence: CDR1 LNHDA, CDR2 SQIVND (reference sequence). The V gene lost 3 bases and the J gene lost 5 bases, with 8 bases spanning the gap. The CDR3 has 14 amino acids. The chain's CDR3 is CASSIGQNNSPLHF. CDR3 in DNA: TGTGCCAGTAGTATTGGGCAGAATAATTCACCCCTCCACTTT.